This T cell receptor (beta chain) came from a study of blood T cells in healthy people across ages. Together with a sample-barcoded 5' primer, a J-beta primer mix was included in a second PCR lasting about 7 to 11 cycles. TCRdb re-derived calls from the 5' RACE reads in MiXCR, one entry per CDR3 protein. The data hold fewer than 800,000 distinct CDR3 sequences, with 21% observed a single time. The CDR3 has 12 residues. Per germline, CDR1 SQVTM and CDR2 ANQGSEA. V was trimmed by 7 bases and J by 4 bases, leaving 13 bases between them. General study findings and limits: A roughly linear fall in TCR beta diversity per million T cells was seen with increasing age. Naive CD4+ cell counts and diversity both ran higher in long-lived than in aged donors.

There are a few counts of this clonotype. Its antigen is not identified. The clonotype comes from a man aged 65 to 79 in good health. The source material was blood. The rearrangement uses TRBV29-1 and TRBJ2-5; possible D gene TRBD1, 5 bases. The CDR3 DNA follows: TGCAGCGCCGTGGGGCGTTCAGAGACCCAGTACTTC. This gives the protein CSAVGRSETQYF.